This T cell receptor (beta chain) emerged from a study of blood T cell repertoires in COVID-19. Study at large: T cells, B-cell-depleted T cells, or PBMCs supplied cDNA or gDNA.

Clinical history reported by participants formed the basis on which cohorts were assigned. V gave up 4 bases and J gave up 3 bases; unmatched junction bases: 7. The CDR3 is made up of 15 amino acids. Germline V gene data show CDR1 as SGHDT and CDR2 as YYEEEE. TCRdb's table, derived via immunoSEQ multiplex PCR, lists solely in-frame clones and lacks some. The sample shows about 160,000 clones, 85% to 90% of them seen only once. Sequenced material: PBMCs or T cells enriched from blood (not recorded which). V usage is TRBV5-6 and J usage is TRBJ2-5; 9 nucleotides match TRBD2. The source is a woman in her forties or fifties who had recovered from COVID-19. The CDR3 loop is CASSPPSGVEETQYF. The CDR3 DNA sequence: TGTGCCAGCAGCCCACCTAGCGGGGTGGAAGAGACCCAGTACTTC.